The present entry profiles one T cell receptor beta chain with its context. The antigen is undetermined. Method: immunoSEQ multiplex PCR; TCRdb's copy keeps in-frame clones and lacks some. The sample includes 90,000 to 150,000 clones, about 85% of them seen just once. The V end lost 3 bases, the J end lost 6 bases, and 15 bases lay between the germline ends. The CDR3 totals 15 residues. Germline V lookup: CDR1 SGHRS, CDR2 YFSETQ. This sample was taken from a study of T cell responses to AZD1222 COVID-19 vaccine. General study results and limits: Repertoires were sampled only after the peak T cell response. There were mostly white British donors and more females than males, and clonal diversity was possibly underestimated.

The sequences come from peripheral blood, collected on day 0 of AZD1222 vaccination. The clonotype comes from an adult in good health. V and J are TRBV5-1 and TRBJ1-4, with TRBD1 as a possible D gene (6 bases). The CDR3 nucleotides are TGCGCCAGCAGCTACCTTCGGGGGCAGGATGAAAAACTGTTTTTT. It yields the protein CASSYLRGQDEKLFF.